These 27 T cell receptor beta chains were sequenced from one sample in a study of Graves' ophthalmopathy and Graves' hyperthyroidism. Investigators amplified TCR beta CDR3 regions from RNA transcripts. An opening RT-PCR round employed HTBI primers and preceded a second-round multiplex PCR. Using its own MiXCR run on the multiplex PCR reads, TCRdb lists one record per CDR3 protein. The sample lists about 1.1 million distinct CDR3 sequences, 36% seen once, with 11% in the top ten. The sequenced sample was peripheral blood or thyroid tissue (not recorded which). The receptors derive from an adult man with Graves' hyperthyroidism.

J is TRBJ1-1 and V is TRBV7-2; 12 bases are shared with TRBD1. Germline V lookup: CDR1 SGHTA, CDR2 FQGNSA. This CDR3 region has 19 residues. J lost 0 bases, V lost 3 bases, and 11 bases had no gene match. In nucleotides, the CDR3 is TGTGCCAGCAGCTTGCCGGGGACAGGGGGCGCGTATATGAACACTGAAGCTTTCTTT. It translates to CASSLPGTGGAYMNTEAFF.

The chain recombines TRBV7-2 with TRBJ1-1; D gene uncertain. The V end was cut by 7 bases, the J end by 4 bases, with 16 bases between. Germline loops: CDR1 SGHTA, CDR2 FQGNSA. This CDR3 spans 14 amino acids. This CDR3 reads CASTLGGRCTEAFF. The CDR3 DNA reads TGTGCCAGCACCCTAGGTGGGCGGTGCACTGAAGCTTTCTTT. Looking up the rest from reference TRBV7-2 and TRBJ1-1 gives the full variable domain: GAGVSQSPSNKVTEKGKDVELRCDPISGHTALYWYRQSLGQGLEFLIYFQGNSAPDKSGLPSDRFSAERTGGSVSTLTIQRTQQEDSAVYLCASTLGGRCTEAFFGQGTRLTVV.

This sequence joins TRBV28 and TRBJ1-1; TRBD1 aligns across 7 bases. The CDR3 is 13 residues long. Trimming cost V 6 bases and J 11 bases; bases outside gene matches: 12. Germline values: CDR1 MDHEN, CDR2 SYDVKM. CDR3 coding DNA: TGTGCCAGCAGCAAGACAGGGATGCTTGGGGCTTTCTTT. Its protein product is CASSKTGMLGAFF.

In the case of this clonotype: Just one base apart from a much larger clone, this may be a read error. The rearrangement joins TRBV5-6 to TRBJ1-5; no clear D. CDR1 and CDR2 from the germline V gene are SGHDT and YYEEEE. This CDR3 has 14 amino acids. The CDR3 region is CASGLTTSGQPQHF. In DNA, the CDR3 is TGTGCCAGCGGCTTGACCACGTCGGGTCAGCCCCAGCATTTT.

This clonotype came up a few times. This sequence may be a read error, since a much larger clone differs from it by one base. This is likely a read error, given that the CDR3 carries no conserved phenylalanine or tryptophan at its end. The chain is built from TRBV19 and TRBJ2-7; unclear D gene. CDR3 size: 11 residues. CDR1 and CDR2 from the germline V gene are LNHDA and SQIVND (reference sequence). V was clipped by 5 bases and J by 5 bases, with 7 bases between them. CDR3 sequence reads: CASSSLNEQYL. The CDR3 DNA is TGTGCCAGTAGTTCTCTCAACGAGCAGTACCTC.

On this clonotype: This may arise from a read error, as a much more abundant clone is one base away. The gene calls are TRBV7-9 and TRBJ2-7; the match to TRBD1 covers 7 bases. The last part of the DNA fits TRBJ2-1 better; the J call may be wrong. This CDR3 is 15 amino acids long. Germline lookup yields CDR1 SEHNR and CDR2 FQNEAQ (reference sequence). The DNA for the CDR3 is TGTGCCAGCAGCTTAGGGGCAGGGGGTTTCTACGAGCAGTTCTTC. Residues: CASSLGAGGFYEQFF.

About this clonotype itself: Here the CDR3 omits its conserved ending phenylalanine or tryptophan, so a read error is the likely source. The DNA is omitted, as the CDR3 cannot be located on it reliably, and the CDR3 follows TCRdb's listing. The chain combines TRBV10-3 with TRBJ1-1. The CDR3 contains 12 residues when both ends are counted. Germline values: CDR1 ENHRY, CDR2 SYGVKD. CDR3 loop: CASRFVPRGTNY.

This clonotype was seen more than once but under ten times. The chain uses TRBV6-1 and TRBJ2-7; the D is unclear. The CDR3 covers 12 residues. Trimming cost V 5 bases and J 3 bases, with 8 bases left between them. The V gene's germline CDR1 is MNHNS and CDR2 SASEGT. The CDR3 loop reads CASSRTLYEQYF. The CDR3 DNA reads TGTGCCAGCAGTAGAACACTCTACGAGCAGTACTTC.

On this clonotype: An end of the junction does not agree with germline; a read error may underlie this. The chain joins TRBV10-3 to TRBJ2-7, with TRBD2 matching over 8 bases. Germline V gives CDR1 ENHRY, CDR2 SYGVKD. This CDR3 spans 14 amino acids. In DNA form, the CDR3 reads TGTGCCAGCAGTTTAAGCGGGGGAGTCAACGAGCAGTACTTC. It encodes CASSLSGGVNEQYF.

The chain recombines TRBV15 with TRBJ1-2; possibly TRBD1 for D (6 bases). The V end was cut by 0 bases, the J end by 0 bases, with 11 bases between. CDR3 length: 16 residues. Germline CDR1 LNHNV, CDR2 YYDKDF (reference sequence). CDR3 in amino acids: CATSREGGRANYGYTF. CDR3 DNA: TGTGCCACCAGCAGAGAAGGGGGACGAGCTAACTATGGCTACACCTTC. The full variable domain, in which reference TRBV15 and TRBJ1-2 provide the parts outside the CDR3, is DAMVIQNPRYQVTQFGKPVTLSCSQTLNHNVMYWYQQKSSQAPKLLFHYYDKDFNNEADTPDNFQSRRPNTSFCFLDIRSPGLGDTAMYLCATSREGGRANYGYTFGSGTRLTVV.

Written as DNA, the CDR3 is TGTGCCACCAGTGACCCGACTAGCGGGGGAAACCGACAAGAGACCCAGTACTTC. This encodes CATSDPTSGGNRQETQYF. The chain carries TRBV24-1 and TRBJ2-5; 12 bases line up with TRBD2. V dropped 4 bases and J dropped 2; count of bases not matched to a gene: 10. The CDR3 has 18 residues. CDR1 KGHDR and CDR2 SFDVKD come from the germline V gene.

This clonotype was recorded at least ten times. The rearrangement uses TRBV7-8 and TRBJ2-7; D perhaps matches TRBD2 (6 bases). Germline CDR1 SGHVS, CDR2 FQNEAQ. V was trimmed by 6 bases and J by 0 bases, leaving 24 bases between them. CDR3 length: 18 residues. CDR3 sequence (DNA): TGTGCCAGCAGTAACCAGGTTTCCCCCTTAGCGGTCTCCTACGAGCAGTACTTC. Translated: CASSNQVSPLAVSYEQYF.

A few counts support this clonotype. The chain joins TRBV7-9 to TRBJ2-7; the match to TRBD2 covers 8 bases. The CDR3 covers 14 residues. The germline V gene encodes CDR1 SEHNR and CDR2 FQNEAQ (reference sequence). Trimming at V came to 11 bases and at J to 2 bases, leaving 11 bases not matched to a gene. The CDR3 is CALTGGGVAYEQYF. In DNA, the CDR3 is TGTGCCCTCACCGGGGGGGGAGTAGCCTACGAGCAGTACTTC. The variable domain in full, completed from reference TRBV7-9 and TRBJ2-7, reads DTGVSQNPRHKITKRGQNVTFRCDPISEHNRLYWYRQTLGQGPEFLTYFQNEAQLEKSRLLSDRFSAERPKGSFSTLEIQRTEQGDSAMYLCALTGGGVAYEQYFGPGTRLTVT.

The chain combines TRBV7-9 with TRBJ2-7; 7 bases fit TRBD2. With V trimmed by 5 bases and J by 2 bases, 12 bases remained unmatched. Germline assignment: CDR1 SEHNR and CDR2 FQNEAQ (reference sequence). The CDR3 is made up of 16 amino acids. CDR3 in amino acids: CASSLGLSGGAYEQYF. The CDR3 coding sequence is TGTGCCAGCAGCCTAGGCCTGAGTGGGGGGGCCTACGAGCAGTACTTC. The full variable domain, completed using reference TRBV7-9 and TRBJ2-7, is DTGVSQNPRHKITKRGQNVTFRCDPISEHNRLYWYRQTLGQGPEFLTYFQNEAQLEKSRLLSDRFSAERPKGSFSTLEIQRTEQGDSAMYLCASSLGLSGGAYEQYFGPGTRLTVT.

The CDR3 DNA is TGTGCCTGGAGTCTGGGAGACTGGACTGAAGCTTTCTTT. This encodes CAWSLGDWTEAFF. The rearrangement links TRBV30 to TRBJ1-1; no clear D. Trimming left V 2 bases short and J 5 bases short, with 12 bases between. Per the germline V gene, CDR1 is GTSNPN and CDR2 is SVGIG (reference sequence). There are 13 residues in the CDR3.

The rearrangement joins TRBV5-1 to TRBJ2-2; no clear D gene. V was pared by 0 bases and J by 1 base, with 13 bases between. CDR3 size: 17 residues. Germline V gives CDR1 SGHRS, CDR2 YFSETQ. CDR3 region: CASSLETRIMNTGELFF. As DNA, the CDR3 is TGCGCCAGCAGCTTGGAAACCCGCATCATGAACACCGGGGAGCTGTTTTTT.

As regards this clonotype: One junction end disagrees with the germline gene, perhaps due to a read error. The V call is TRBV2, the J call TRBJ1-5; D remains ambiguous. CDR3 size: 14 residues. Germline-derived CDR1 and CDR2 are SNHLY and FYNNEI. The CDR3 nucleotides read TGTGCCAGCACTGAAGGTGGGCAGATCCAGCCCCAGCATTTT. Its protein is CASTEGGQIQPQHF.

This clonotype has only a few counts. The chain links TRBV6-5 to TRBJ1-3; the D is unclear. The CDR3 length is 15 residues. Per the germline V gene, CDR1 is MNHEY and CDR2 is SVGAGI. Trimming took off 5 bases at V and 0 bases at J, with 11 bases between the two ends. The CDR3 reads CASSKERPSGNTIYF. The CDR3 DNA is TGTGCCAGCAGTAAGGAGCGGCCCTCTGGAAACACCATATATTTT.

On this clonotype itself: One end of the junction fails to match germline, which may point to a read error. The rearrangement uses TRBV7-9 and TRBJ2-5; D is possibly TRBD1 or TRBD2 (5 bases each). The CDR3 extends over 16 amino acids. The germline V gene encodes CDR1 SEHNR and CDR2 FQNEAQ (reference sequence). The CDR3 protein is CPSSSTDDGIQETQYF. The DNA for the CDR3 is TGTCCCAGCAGCTCGACAGACGACGGGATTCAAGAGACCCAGTACTTC.

For this clonotype: Given a much more abundant clone one base away, this may be a read error. The chain recombines TRBV6-6 with TRBJ1-6; D ambiguous. Germline V gene sequence: CDR1 MNHNY, CDR2 SVGAGI (reference sequence). The CDR3 covers 14 residues. The CDR3 nucleotides are TGTGCCAGCAGCCCAGATGAGGGATGGTCACCCTTCCACTTT. Amino acid sequence: CASSPDEGWSPFHF.

This chain links TRBV6-6 with TRBJ2-7; TRBD1 or TRBD2 may be the D gene (5 bases each). This CDR3 is 15 amino acids long. Trimming took 0 bases from V and 1 from J, leaving 10 bases between them. Germline loops: CDR1 MNHNY, CDR2 SVGAGI (reference sequence). The CDR3 DNA sequence: TGTGCCAGCAGTTACTCCGGGGCGTCGTCCTACGAGCAGTACTTC. Translation gives CASSYSGASSYEQYF.

The chain carries TRBV7-8 and TRBJ1-6, with 7 positions matching TRBD1. Germline V gene data show CDR1 as SGHVS and CDR2 as FQNEAQ. The CDR3 is 14 amino acids. Trimming took 8 bases from V and 9 from J; bases not matched to a gene: 10. CDR3 amino acids: CASARDSSGSPLHF. The CDR3 DNA sequence: TGTGCCAGCGCCCGGGACAGCAGCGGTTCACCCCTCCACTTT.

This clonotype was observed many times. The chain uses TRBV20-1 and TRBJ2-7, with D maybe TRBD1 (6 bases). Trimming removed 3 bases at V and 3 bases at J, with 12 bases between. This CDR3 contains 13 residues. Germline V lookup: CDR1 DFQATT, CDR2 SNEGSKA (reference sequence). As DNA, the CDR3 is TGCAGTGCTAGCGGGCTACAGGGCTACGAGCAGTACTTC. Translating gives CSASGLQGYEQYF.

With regard to this clonotype: At one end the junction does not follow the germline gene, possibly because of a read error. The chain combines TRBV7-2 with TRBJ1-1; D remains ambiguous. The germline V gene encodes CDR1 SGHTA and CDR2 FQGNSA. CDR3 size: 13 residues. This CDR3 is CAGSGWADTEAFF. The CDR3 region has the DNA TGTGCCGGCAGCGGTTGGGCGGACACTGAAGCTTTCTTT.

This clonotype was seen at least ten times. V gene TRBV20-1 combines with J gene TRBJ2-7; D not certain. This CDR3 is built from 12 residues. Germline assignment: CDR1 DFQATT and CDR2 SNEGSKA (reference sequence). V lost 3 bases and J 0 bases, leaving 6 bases between the germline ends. The CDR3 is CSASASSYEQYF. The CDR3 DNA follows: TGCAGTGCTAGCGCTAGCTCCTACGAGCAGTACTTC.

V gene TRBV7-2 combines with J gene TRBJ2-1, with D maybe TRBD1 (5 bases). This CDR3 spans 15 amino acids. Trimming removed 1 base from V and 0 bases from J, with 7 bases in between. Germline V gives CDR1 SGHTA, CDR2 FQGNSA. The CDR3 reads CASSLETASYNEQFF. In DNA form, the CDR3 reads TGTGCCAGCAGCTTAGAGACAGCCTCCTACAATGAGCAGTTCTTC.

This clonotype was found a few times. The rearrangement joins TRBV2 to TRBJ1-5, with a possible D match to TRBD1 (5 bases). This CDR3 contains 14 residues. V shed 6 bases and J shed 0 bases, with 9 bases lying between them. Germline CDR1 is SNHLY and CDR2 is FYNNEI. CDR3: CASRGPHSNQPQHF. The CDR3 coding sequence is TGTGCCAGCAGGGGACCGCATAGCAATCAGCCCCAGCATTTT.